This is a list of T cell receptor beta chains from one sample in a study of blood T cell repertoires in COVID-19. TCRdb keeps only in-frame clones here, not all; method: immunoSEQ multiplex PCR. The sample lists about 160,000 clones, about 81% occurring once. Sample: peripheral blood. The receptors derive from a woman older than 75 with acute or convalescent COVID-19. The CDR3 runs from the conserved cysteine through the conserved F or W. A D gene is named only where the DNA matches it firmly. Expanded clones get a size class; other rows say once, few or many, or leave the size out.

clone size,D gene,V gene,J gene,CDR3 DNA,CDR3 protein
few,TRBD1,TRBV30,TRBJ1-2,TGTGCCTGGAGTGTGACAGGGACCCATGGCTACACCTTC,CAWSVTGTHGYTF
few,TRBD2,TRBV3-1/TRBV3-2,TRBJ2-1,TGTGCCAGCAGCCAAGATCTGACTAGCGGGAGCGGTGAGCAGTTCTTC,CASSQDLTSGSGEQFF
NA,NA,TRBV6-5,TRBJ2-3,TGTGCCAGCAGTTACCGAGGTTGGAGCACAGATACGCAGTATTTT,CASSYRGWSTDTQYF
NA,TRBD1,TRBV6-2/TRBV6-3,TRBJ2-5,TGTGCCAGCAGTCAGGGACAGGCGTACCAAGAGACCCAGTACTTC,CASSQGQAYQETQYF
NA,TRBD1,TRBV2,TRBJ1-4,TGTGCCAGCGGTAATGACAGGGGAGATGAAAAACTGTTTTTT,CASGNDRGDEKLFF
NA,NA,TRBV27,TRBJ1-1,TGTGCCAGCAGTTTATCCAGAAACACTGAAGCTTTCTTT,CASSLSRNTEAFF
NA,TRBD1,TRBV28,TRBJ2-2,TGTGCCTGCCATACAGGGGGCAACACCGGGGAGCTGTTTTTT,CACHTGGNTGELFF
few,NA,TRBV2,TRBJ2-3,TGTGCCGGTCGGGAAGTAGATACGCAGTATTTT,CAGREVDTQYF
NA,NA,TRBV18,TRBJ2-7,TGTGCCAGCTCACCGGACAGCCTCTCCTACGAGCAGTACTTC,CASSPDSLSYEQYF
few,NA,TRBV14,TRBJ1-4,TGTGCCAGCAGCCCGCCAGGGATCGGAAAACTGTTTTTT,CASSPPGIGKLFF
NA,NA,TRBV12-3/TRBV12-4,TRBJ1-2,TGTGCCAGCAGTTTAGGGGCCCGCCCTGGCTACACCTTC,CASSLGARPGYTF
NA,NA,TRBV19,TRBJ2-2,TGTGCCAGTAGTGTAAGAGTAGCGAACACCGGGGAGCTGTTTTTT,CASSVRVANTGELFF
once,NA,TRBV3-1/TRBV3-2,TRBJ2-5,TGTGCCAGCAGCCAAGATATTAAGCTAGCTACCCAAGAGACCCAGTACTTC,CASSQDIKLATQETQYF
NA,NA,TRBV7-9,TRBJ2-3,TGTGCCAGCAGCCGCGTAGCGTGGGCTAGCACAGATACGCAGTATTTT,CASSRVAWASTDTQYF
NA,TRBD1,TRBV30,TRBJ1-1,TGTGCCTGGAGGGCTGACAGGGGGCGCGCGGACACTGAAGCTTTCTTT,CAWRADRGRADTEAFF
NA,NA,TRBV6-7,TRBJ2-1,TGTGCCAGTAGTTACCGGGAAAGGCGGGACCCCAATTACAATGAGCAGTTCTTC,CASSYRERRDPNYNEQFF
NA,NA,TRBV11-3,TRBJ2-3,TGTGCCAGCAGCTCACACGGAGGCACAGATACGCAGTATTTT,CASSSHGGTDTQYF